The sample holds a few counts of the clone carrying this T cell receptor (beta chain). Its antigen is currently unknown. The sample belongs to a study of cytomegalovirus exposure and HLA in healthy donors. The V gene end was trimmed by 4 bases and the J gene end by 10 bases; junction bases not matched to a gene: 13. The CDR3 spans 15 residues. Germline-derived CDR1 and CDR2 are SGHKS and YYEKEE (reference sequence). In the PCR, 60 Vbeta and 13 Jbeta primers were used. Sequenced by immunoSEQ multiplex PCR; TCRdb stores in-frame clones only, minus some. The top ten hold 1.5% of the sample, which has about 180,000 clones, more than 75% seen once. Overall study findings and caveats: Rare sequences made up most TCRs, while some public TCRs were found in many donors. CMV serostatus was the sole immune exposure information available. Common viral pathogens (according to a later analysis) appeared linked to several of the most significant clusters.

The sample comprised PBMCs. The TCR sequence derives from a man aged 35-49 years in good health and CMV-seronegative. J is TRBJ2-1 and V is TRBV5-5; 8 nucleotides agree with TRBD2. CDR3 nucleotide sequence: TGTGCCAGCAGCGGTGGGTCCACGACGGGGGGGGAGCAGTTCTTC. Encoded protein: CASSGGSTTGGEQFF. Full variable domain (missing parts from reference TRBV5-5 and TRBJ2-1): DAGVTQSPTHLIKTRGQQVTLRCSPISGHKSVSWYQQVLGQGPQFIFQYYEKEERGRGNFPDRFSARQFPNYSSELNVNALLLGDSALYLCASSGGSTTGGEQFFGPGTRLTVL.